This T cell receptor beta chain was obtained from a study of cytomegalovirus exposure and HLA in healthy donors. Findings and limits, study-wide: Being indistinguishable, some V segments were excluded, TRBV6-2 and TRBV6-3 among them. There were several of the most significant clusters that appeared linked to common viral pathogens in a later analysis.

PCR amplification relied on 60 Vbeta primers (plus 13 Jbeta primers). In the original workflow: An analysis performed later counted 74 million or so unique TCR beta chains (approximately 11 million of them shared). TCRdb's copy holds only in-frame clones and misses some; the assay was immunoSEQ multiplex PCR. V and J calls plus clone size are reproduced from that table; the DNA served to infer D and trimming. The profile shows around 190,000 clones, about 80% of them singletons. Of note for this clone: Its antigen remains unidentified.

Germline assignment: CDR1 SGHRS and CDR2 YFSETQ. The CDR3 covers 15 residues. V was shortened by 3 bases and J by 2 bases, with 9 bases between the two germline ends. The sample was PBMCs. V usage is TRBV5-1 and J usage is TRBJ2-6, with D unresolved. This receptor was obtained from a woman aged 30 to 39 in good health and CMV-seronegative. CDR3 in DNA: TGCGCCAGCAGCTACAGTGAGCCTGGGGCCAACGTCCTGACTTTC. It yields the protein CASSYSEPGANVLTF.